Given below is one T cell receptor (beta chain) in context. The antigen it binds to is not known. No base quality information exists; no much larger clone differs at one position. The germline ends are 7 bases apart after V is trimmed by 4 bases and J by 0 bases. The germline V gene sets CDR1 to KGHSH and CDR2 to LQKENI. From the cysteine up to the phenylalanine, the CDR3 has a length of 14 residues. The CDR3 DNA has 42 bases and is translated from base 1. Naive and memory CD4+ T cells were separated from cryopreserved PBMCs by CD4 enrichment followed by EasySep naive CD4+ T cell enrichment. Ficoll-Paque PLUS gradient centrifugation was used to isolate PBMCs from leukapheresis product or whole blood. PBMCs were either used fresh in the expansion assay or cryopreserved at -140 degrees C. The QIAamp Micro DNA Kit was used to extract genomic DNA from the CD4+ T cells. Deep-resolution immunoSEQ TCR-beta sequencing was performed on DNA from uncultured naive and memory CD4+ T cells. Turning to the authors' computational methods: During preprocessing, nonproductive sequences were discarded, as were any CDR3s that did not begin with C, did not end with F or W, or were shorter than 7 amino acids. Cultured and uncultured naive and memory CD4+ repertoires were searched for CDR3s previously identified as spike- and CEF-reactive. CDR3 homology was measured as pairwise Levenshtein distance, computed with the stringdist R package after trimming three terminal residues from each end. TCRdb took this table from immuneACCESS and kept in-frame rearrangements with V and J called. Such tables lack part of the clones; where checked against another copy, unresolved V genes explain under half of the gap, and the rest is unexplained. The V and J calls and clone size are taken from that table; D and trimming were inferred from the DNA. The sample records tens of thousands of clones, roughly 88% of which are singletons. The ten largest clones capture roughly a tenth of the sample.

The record originates from a study of CD4 T cells in relation to SARS-CoV-2 and coronaviruses (dated by TCRdb to the early 2020s). The study in broad terms: A median age of approximately 37 years, with a range of 21 to 72 years, was recorded for the full convalescent cohort of 12 to 13 patients. Of the roughly twelve convalescent patients, 8 were male and 4 were female, and two of the subjects were Hispanic. At the level of individual TCR clonotypes, the study evaluated whether memory CD4+ T cells crossreact between the spike proteins of SARS-CoV-2 and those of common cold coronaviruses. A different TCR-beta assay, based on Illumina, was used to sequence expansion assays from other donors in the study. Patient-derived lymphoblastoid cell lines were used to map the HLA restriction of shared crossreactive spike epitopes. The Adaptive Biotechnologies TCR-sequencing kit was used to sequence samples from three pre-COVID donors and the naive versus memory experiments, whereas other data were Illumina-based.

On the study overall, not on this receptor specifically: Small numbers of patients and of tested TCRs limited the study. In roughly two thirds of donors, memory CD4+ clonotypes turned up that crossrecognized SARS-CoV-2 and at least one common cold coronavirus spike. No donor contributed both pre-pandemic and post-infection samples, which limited tracing the source of pre-existing responses. Since the crossreactivity analysis centred on spike protein, crossreactivity against other viral proteins was not assessed. Naive versus memory sequencing indicated that memory recall responses, rather than primary responses primed during culture, are detected by the assay. Crossreactive clones showed significantly weaker SARS-CoV-2-driven expansion than monoreactive clones, consistent with antigenic imprinting.

This sequence uses TRBV18 and TRBJ1-5, with no reliable assignment of the D segment. The clonotype was recovered from an adult with COVID-19. Input material: memory CD4+ T cells from PBMCs. The sample's cell subset or site label is to be understood as: memory (non-naive) CD4+ T cells. The CDR3 amino acid sequence is: CASSQEYSNQPQHF. The DNA is TGTGCCAGCTCACAGGAATATAGCAATCAGCCCCAGCATTTT. The full variable domain, completed from the reference TRBV18 and TRBJ1-5 proteins outside the CDR3, reads NAGVMQNPRHLVRRRGQEARLRCSPMKGHSHVYWYRQLPEEGLKFMVYLQKENIIDESGMPKERFSAEFPKEGPSILRIQQVVRGDSAAYFCASSQEYSNQPQHFGDGTRLSIL.